Each of the 31 T cell receptor beta chains below was sequenced from the same sample in a study of cytomegalovirus exposure and HLA in healthy donors. The PCR made use of 60 Vbeta and 13 Jbeta primers. Sequenced by immunoSEQ multiplex PCR; TCRdb stores in-frame clones only, minus some. The sample holds 120,000 to 150,000 clones, 76% seen once. Source material: PBMCs. These receptors were taken from a woman aged 40 to 50 in good health and CMV-seronegative.

The rearrangement joins TRBV2 to TRBJ1-1, with D tentatively TRBD1 (5 bases). The germline CDR1 and CDR2 sequences are SNHLY and FYNNEI. Trimming removed 8 bases from V and 0 bases from J, with 10 bases in between. This CDR3 has 13 amino acids. As DNA, the CDR3 is TGTGCCAGCTGCCAGGGTTTGAACACTGAAGCTTTCTTT. Its translation is CASCQGLNTEAFF.

The CDR3 DNA is TGTGCCAGCAGCTTGAGCGGGGGTCCTTATAGCAATCAGCCCCAGCATTTT. As protein: CASSLSGGPYSNQPQHF. The rearrangement links TRBV5-6 to TRBJ1-5, with a possible D match to TRBD1 (5 bases). The CDR3 runs 17 residues. V lost 1 base and J 0 bases, leaving 14 bases between the germline ends. Germline V gene sequence: CDR1 SGHDT, CDR2 YYEEEE.

This chain connects TRBV6-5 to TRBJ1-3; TRBD1 aligns across 7 bases. Germline loops: CDR1 MNHEY, CDR2 SVGAGI. After removal of 6 bases from V and 0 bases from J, the junction contained 5 bases not matched to a gene. The CDR3 is 15 residues long. In DNA, the CDR3 is TGTGCCAGCAGACTTACAGGGGTCTCTGGAAACACCATATATTTT. This gives the protein CASRLTGVSGNTIYF.

The chain couples TRBV30 to TRBJ2-1; D possibly corresponds to TRBD1 (5 bases). This CDR3 spans 13 amino acids. Germline V gives CDR1 GTSNPN, CDR2 SVGIG (reference sequence). The ends were cut back, 5 bases at V and 0 bases at J, with 8 bases in the middle. As DNA, the CDR3 is TGTGCCTGGGGGGCCTCCTCCTACAATGAGCAGTTCTTC. Protein: CAWGASSYNEQFF.

This clone was recorded a few times. The V and J genes are TRBV5-4 and TRBJ2-7; D might be TRBD2 (6 bases). Trimming took 4 bases from V and 7 from J, leaving 15 bases between them. The CDR3 is 13 amino acids. Germline lookup yields CDR1 SGHNT and CDR2 YYREEE (reference sequence). The CDR3 coding sequence is TGTGCCAGCAGCACGCGGGGCTTGAAAGAGCAGTACTTC. This gives the protein CASSTRGLKEQYF.

The V gene is TRBV6-5, the J gene TRBJ2-1; 11 bases agree with TRBD2. CDR1 MNHEY and CDR2 SVGAGI come from the germline V gene. V was pared by 0 bases and J by 6 bases, with 1 base of the junction left unmatched. The CDR3 is 15 amino acids. DNA of the CDR3: TGTGCCAGCAGTTACTCTAGCGGGGGGGCCAATGAGCAGTTCTTC. Translation: CASSYSSGGANEQFF.

This clone was seen ten or more times. The chain is built from TRBV15 and TRBJ2-6, with 8 positions matching TRBD1. Germline-derived CDR1 and CDR2 are LNHNV and YYDKDF (reference sequence). Unmatched junction bases numbered 6, after V lost 6 bases and J lost 2 bases. The CDR3 spans 16 residues. The chain's CDR3 is CATSKGQVTGANVLTF. Here the CDR3 DNA reads TGTGCCACCAGTAAGGGACAGGTCACTGGGGCCAACGTCCTGACTTTC.

The rearrangement joins TRBV18 to TRBJ1-1, with TRBD1 matching over 9 bases. Trimming at V came to 5 bases and at J to 3 bases, leaving 4 bases not matched to a gene. CDR3 length: 14 residues. The V gene's germline CDR1 is KGHSH and CDR2 LQKENI. CDR3: CASSTGTGYTEAFF. CDR3 in DNA: TGTGCCAGCTCAACCGGGACAGGGTACACTGAAGCTTTCTTT.

V usage is TRBV2 and J usage is TRBJ2-7, with D maybe TRBD1 (6 bases). Germline assignment: CDR1 SNHLY and CDR2 FYNNEI. The CDR3 totals 13 residues. V was pared by 4 bases and J by 2 bases, with 9 bases between. This CDR3 is CASSGTAAYEQYF. CDR3 in DNA: TGTGCCAGCAGTGGGACAGCAGCCTACGAGCAGTACTTC.

The J gene is TRBJ2-3, the V gene TRBV18; D is undetermined. V lost 3 bases and J 1 base, leaving 5 bases between the germline ends. Germline V CDR1 and CDR2: KGHSH, LQKENI. The CDR3 contains 13 residues. CDR3 coding DNA: TGTGCCAGCTCACCCTCTGGCACAGATACGCAGTATTTT. As protein: CASSPSGTDTQYF.

CDR3 DNA: TGCGCCAGCAGCCGAACTCTACAGGGTGAAGCTTTCTTT. It translates to CASSRTLQGEAFF. V usage is TRBV4-1 and J usage is TRBJ1-1, with TRBD1 as a possible D gene (6 bases). Germline V gives CDR1 MGHRA, CDR2 YSYEKL. The CDR3 extends over 13 amino acids. Trimming removed 4 bases at V and 7 bases at J, with 13 bases between.

The chain couples TRBV6-4 to TRBJ2-2, with D possibly matching TRBD1 (6 bases). Germline V gene sequence: CDR1 MRHNA, CDR2 SNTAGT. The CDR3 sequence is 18 residues long. V was cut by 5 bases and J by 1 base, with 20 bases left in between. CDR3 coding DNA: TGTGCCAGCAGTACCCACCCTGGGGCAGGGGAGAACACCGGGGAGCTGTTTTTT. Translation: CASSTHPGAGENTGELFF.

The J gene is TRBJ1-1, the V gene TRBV7-8; the match to TRBD1 covers 8 bases. The junction had 16 bases not matched to a gene; V was cut back by 7 bases and J by 0 bases. The CDR3 runs to 18 residues. Germline V gene lookup returns CDR1 SGHVS and CDR2 FQNEAQ. The CDR3 DNA sequence: TGTGCCAGCACCTCCCTCCTCGGACAGGGCAATGTGAACACTGAAGCTTTCTTT. Translation gives CASTSLLGQGNVNTEAFF.

This chain joins TRBV2 and TRBJ1-2; D not certain. Trimming took 6 bases from V and 4 from J, leaving 18 bases between them. This CDR3 region has 15 residues. The germline gives CDR1 SNHLY, CDR2 FYNNEI. The CDR3 DNA is TGTGCCAGCAGATCTGAGGCCGTAAGAGGCTATGGCTACACCTTC. It codes for CASRSEAVRGYGYTF.

The count of this clone is one. The gene calls are TRBV6-5 and TRBJ1-2; no reliable D call. V was cut by 1 base and J by 2 bases, with 14 bases left in between. Germline values: CDR1 MNHEY, CDR2 SVGAGI. The length of the CDR3 is 16 residues. CDR3 in DNA: TGTGCCAGCAGTTACTTAGAGAGGGCCGGGAACTATGGCTACACCTTC. This codes for CASSYLERAGNYGYTF.

The rearrangement links TRBV28 to TRBJ1-2; tentative D call: TRBD1 (5 bases). This CDR3 is built from 12 residues. Trimming shortened V by 3 bases and J by 5 bases, and 7 bases separated the two germline ends. The V gene's germline CDR1 is MDHEN and CDR2 SYDVKM. The CDR3 reads CASSFQGYGYTF. In DNA, the CDR3 is TGTGCCAGCAGTTTCCAGGGATATGGCTACACCTTC.

This chain joins TRBV4-2 and TRBJ2-7; 8 bases fit TRBD1. With 4 bases clipped from V and 3 bases from J, the junction kept 11 bases outside the gene matches. Germline values: CDR1 LGHNA, CDR2 YNFKEQ. The length of the CDR3 is 16 residues. In DNA, the CDR3 is TGTGCCAGCAGCCTTGGTCCGGGGACAGGAGACTACGAGCAGTACTTC. Residues: CASSLGPGTGDYEQYF.

V usage is TRBV2 and J usage is TRBJ2-1; 9 bases agree with TRBD2. V lost 4 bases and J lost 9; bases outside the gene matches: 7. Per the germline V gene, CDR1 is SNHLY and CDR2 is FYNNEI. The CDR3 contains 14 residues. CDR3 bases: TGTGCCAGCAGTGTTAGCGGGAGTTTACCTGAGCAGTTCTTC. Encoded protein: CASSVSGSLPEQFF.

The DNA for the CDR3 is TGCGCCAGCAAAGAAACAGGGGACACTGAAGCTTTCTTT. This translates into CASKETGDTEAFF. V gene TRBV5-1 combines with J gene TRBJ1-1; 7 nucleotides match TRBD1. The CDR3 length is 13 residues. CDR1 and CDR2 (germline): SGHRS, YFSETQ. V was clipped by 6 bases and J by 3 bases; unmatched bases: 5.

The chain is built from TRBV27 and TRBJ2-5; D is uncertain. The J call is in doubt because the DNA end fits TRBJ2-7 better. The CDR3 loop spans 15 amino acids. Per the germline V gene, CDR1 is MNHEY and CDR2 is SMNVEV (reference sequence). The CDR3 spells CASSLRLEVIYEQYF. DNA of the CDR3: TGTGCCAGCAGTTTGCGGCTAGAGGTAATATACGAGCAGTACTTC.

This clone occurred a few times. The gene calls are TRBV5-1 and TRBJ1-1, with TRBD1 identical over 8 bases. Germline V gene sequence: CDR1 SGHRS, CDR2 YFSETQ. V was pared by 1 base and J by 6 bases, with 8 bases of the junction left unmatched. This CDR3 has 15 amino acids. The CDR3: CASSLWQGASAEAFF. CDR3 in DNA: TGCGCCAGCAGCTTGTGGCAGGGGGCTTCGGCTGAAGCTTTCTTT.

The rearrangement links TRBV6-6 to TRBJ1-1, with 7 positions matching TRBD1. The CDR3 consists of 16 residues. V lost 6 bases and J lost 4; bases outside the gene matches: 14. Looked up from germline, CDR1 is MNHNY and CDR2 is SVGAGI (reference sequence). The CDR3 DNA sequence: TGTGCCAGCAGCCGCAGACAGGGTCGATTAGGCACTGAAGCTTTCTTT. This sequence encodes CASSRRQGRLGTEAFF.

The CDR3 reads CASSSLLQGTHEQYF. Written as DNA, the CDR3 is TGTGCCAGCAGTTCCTTATTACAGGGGACTCACGAGCAGTACTTC. The genes are TRBV27 and TRBJ2-7; D possibly corresponds to TRBD1 (7 bases). Deletions cut 4 bases from V and 5 bases from J, with 18 bases between. CDR1 is MNHEY and CDR2 is SMNVEV in the germline V gene (reference sequence). This CDR3 comprises 15 residues.

This chain connects TRBV11-2 to TRBJ2-3; the match to TRBD2 covers 9 bases. J was trimmed by 4 bases and V by 1 base; bases with no gene match: 6. CDR1 SGHAT and CDR2 FQNNGV come from the germline V gene. This CDR3 spans 16 amino acids. DNA for the CDR3: TGTGCCAGCAGCTTAGGTTCACTAGCGGGTGCAGATACGCAGTATTTT. This translates into CASSLGSLAGADTQYF. Filled out from reference TRBV11-2 and TRBJ2-3, the complete variable domain reads EAGVAQSPRYKIIEKRQSVAFWCNPISGHATLYWYQQILGQGPKLLIQFQNNGVVDDSQLPKDRFSAERLKGVDSTLKIQPAKLEDSAVYLCASSLGSLAGADTQYFGPGTRLTVL.

In its sample, this clone ranks as medium-sized. This chain connects TRBV10-1 to TRBJ2-7; TRBD2 matches 10 bases. CDR1 is WNHNN and CDR2 is SYGVQD in the germline V gene (reference sequence). The CDR3 contains 14 residues. Trimming cost V 2 bases and J 3 bases; bases outside gene matches: 1. The CDR3 spells CASSERTSGYEQYF. The CDR3 DNA sequence: TGCGCCAGCAGTGAGAGGACTAGCGGCTACGAGCAGTACTTC.

The rearrangement uses TRBV6-1 and TRBJ2-1, with a tentative D call TRBD2 (6 bases). Trimming took off 2 bases at V and 7 bases at J, with 18 bases between the two ends. This CDR3 contains 16 residues. The germline gives CDR1 MNHNS, CDR2 SASEGT. The chain's CDR3 is CASSERDAGYPNEQFF. CDR3 DNA: TGTGCCAGCAGTGAAAGGGACGCGGGGTACCCAAATGAGCAGTTCTTC.

This chain joins TRBV2 and TRBJ2-2; D gene uncertain. The V gene lost 0 bases and the J gene lost 5 bases, with 13 bases spanning the gap. The CDR3 length is 16 residues. Germline V gene sequence: CDR1 SNHLY, CDR2 FYNNEI. CDR3 sequence reads: CASSEALNTVTGELFF. CDR3 nucleotide sequence: TGTGCCAGCAGTGAAGCTCTTAATACGGTTACCGGGGAGCTGTTTTTT. Based on the CDR3 plus reference TRBV2 and TRBJ2-2, the full variable domain is EPEVTQTPSHQVTQMGQEVILRCVPISNHLYFYWYRQILGQKVEFLVSFYNNEISEKSEIFDDQFSVERPDGSNFTLKIRSTKLEDSAMYFCASSEALNTVTGELFFGEGSRLTVL.

V usage is TRBV18 and J usage is TRBJ2-7; D possibly corresponds to TRBD2 (6 bases). Germline V lookup: CDR1 KGHSH, CDR2 LQKENI. This CDR3 comprises 12 residues. Trimming stripped 3 bases from V and 6 bases from J, with 9 bases between. The CDR3, as DNA: TGTGCCAGCTCACCTGGGGGGTCCGAGCAGTACTTC. Its protein is CASSPGGSEQYF.

This chain uses TRBV27 with TRBJ1-6, with D uncertain. The CDR3 is made up of 16 amino acids. In germline, CDR1 is MNHEY, CDR2 SMNVEV (reference sequence). V dropped 3 bases and J dropped 2 bases, with 11 bases sitting between them. The CDR3 coding sequence is TGTGCCAGCAGTTTTCGGCTACAGACCTATAATTCACCCCTCCACTTT. The encoded protein is CASSFRLQTYNSPLHF.

This clone showed up just a few times. The CDR3 is CASSQAGLTGTGINQPQHF. The CDR3 DNA reads as TGCGCCAGCAGCCAAGCAGGGCTTACCGGGACAGGGATCAATCAGCCCCAGCATTTT. V usage is TRBV4-1 and J usage is TRBJ1-5; 9 bases align to TRBD1. V was clipped by 1 base and J by 3 bases; unmatched bases: 13. Germline loops: CDR1 MGHRA, CDR2 YSYEKL. CDR3 length: 19 amino acids.

This chain links TRBV6-5 with TRBJ1-1, with D perhaps matching TRBD1 (5 bases). V was trimmed by 0 bases and J by 1 base, leaving 9 bases between them. CDR3 length: 15 amino acids. The V gene's germline CDR1 is MNHEY and CDR2 SVGAGI. The CDR3 is CASSYSGGWNTEAFF. CDR3 nucleotides: TGTGCCAGCAGTTACTCTGGGGGGTGGAACACTGAAGCTTTCTTT.